The 26 T cell receptor beta chains given below trace back to one sample, sequenced in a study of blood T cell repertoires in COVID-19. The method was immunoSEQ multiplex PCR; TCRdb's version includes in-frame clones alone and lacks a portion of them. The data contain more than 90,000 clones, approximately 85% of them singletons. Sequences were obtained from peripheral blood. These receptors came from a human donor in a cohort sampled during active COVID-19.

The rearrangement joins TRBV19 to TRBJ1-3; the D gene is possibly TRBD1 (6 bases). Germline CDR1 is LNHDA and CDR2 is SQIVND (reference sequence). CDR3 size: 13 residues. V was shortened by 8 bases and J by 4 bases, with 12 bases between the two germline ends. CDR3 sequence: CASSMGAGNTIYF. Written as DNA, the CDR3 is TGTGCCAGTTCGATGGGGGCCGGAAACACCATATATTTT. The whole variable domain, filled in from reference TRBV19 and TRBJ1-3, reads DGGITQSPKYLFRKEGQNVTLSCEQNLNHDAMYWYRQDPGQGLRLIYYSQIVNDFQKGDIAEGYSVSREKKESFPLTVTSAQKNPTAFYLCASSMGAGNTIYFGEGSWLTVV.

The CDR3 coding sequence is TGTGCCAGCAGTTTGGGGCCGCGGGCTTTCTTT. It yields the protein CASSLGPRAFF. The chain links TRBV12-3 or TRBV12-4 to TRBJ1-1, with D perhaps TRBD1 (5 bases). This CDR3 is 11 amino acids long. Trimming removed 3 bases at V and 11 bases at J, with 10 bases between.

The chain carries TRBV11-1 and TRBJ2-7; D is possibly TRBD2 (5 bases). The CDR3 loop spans 15 amino acids. Trimming cost V 5 bases and J 1 base, with 15 bases left between them. CDR1 is SGHAT, CDR2 FQDESV, per germline (reference sequence). Here the CDR3 reads CASSGRTSPSYEQYF. CDR3 bases: TGTGCCAGCAGCGGAAGGACTTCCCCTTCCTACGAGCAGTACTTC.

The gene calls are TRBV28 and TRBJ2-7, with 8 bases aligning to TRBD1. The CDR3 is 15 residues long. Germline assignment: CDR1 MDHEN and CDR2 SYDVKM. The ends lost 7 bases at V and 1 base at J; junction bases unmatched: 9. The CDR3 DNA reads as TGTGCCAGCACCATTGGCCGGGACAGGTCCTACGAGCAGTACTTC. Residues: CASTIGRDRSYEQYF.

This clone was observed a handful of times. The chain carries TRBV6-2 or TRBV6-3 and TRBJ2-7; 12 bases line up with TRBD1. CDR1 is MNHEY, CDR2 SVGEGT, per germline. J gave up 5 bases and V 4 bases, and 9 bases lay outside the gene matches. This CDR3 has 16 residues. In DNA form, the CDR3 reads TGTGCCAGCAGTTCTCGCCCGGGACAGGGGGCCCACGAGCAGTACTTC. Amino acid sequence: CASSSRPGQGAHEQYF.

This clone was counted a single time. This chain connects TRBV30 to TRBJ2-6; D is unresolved. The CDR3 consists of 14 residues. Germline CDR1 GTSNPN, CDR2 SVGIG (reference sequence). Trimming took off 5 bases at V and 2 bases at J, with 10 bases between the two ends. DNA for the CDR3: TGTGCCTGGGCCGCTAGTCCTGGGGCCAACGTCCTGACTTTC. The encoded protein is CAWAASPGANVLTF.

The CDR3 DNA is TGTGCCAGCAGCCCTACAGGGAGCAATCAGCCCCAGCATTTT. This codes for CASSPTGSNQPQHF. The chain employs TRBV5-5 and TRBJ1-5; the D gene is possibly TRBD1 (6 bases). Trimming left V 4 bases short and J 1 base short, with 9 bases between. The CDR3 has 14 residues. Germline values: CDR1 SGHKS, CDR2 YYEKEE (reference sequence).

This clone was recorded a few times. The chain has TRBV9 and TRBJ2-1; 7 nucleotides match TRBD1. This CDR3 has 13 amino acids. Germline V lookup: CDR1 SGDLS, CDR2 YYNGEE. Germline trimming cut 4 bases from V and 8 bases from J; bases unmatched to any gene: 6. The CDR3 loop reads CASSLTGPDEQFF. DNA for the CDR3: TGTGCCAGCAGCCTGACAGGGCCCGATGAGCAGTTCTTC.

The chain joins TRBV9 to TRBJ1-1; TRBD1 matches 10 bases. The CDR3 loop spans 15 amino acids. V shed 3 bases, J shed 5 bases, and the junction held 7 bases outside the gene matches. Looked up from germline, CDR1 is SGDLS and CDR2 is YYNGEE. CDR3 sequence: CASSAPGTGETEAFF. The CDR3 DNA sequence: TGTGCCAGCAGCGCCCCCGGGACAGGGGAAACTGAAGCTTTCTTT. The variable domain in full, completed from reference TRBV9 and TRBJ1-1, reads DSGVTQTPKHLITATGQRVTLRCSPRSGDLSVYWYQQSLDQGLQFLIQYYNGEERAKGNILERFSAQQFPDLHSELNLSSLELGDSALYFCASSAPGTGETEAFFGQGTRLTVV.

This rearrangement joins TRBV19 to TRBJ2-5; D might be TRBD1 (5 bases). Germline CDR1 reads LNHDA; CDR2 reads SQIVND (reference sequence). The CDR3 is 16 residues long. Trimming took 3 bases from V and 2 from J, leaving 16 bases between them. The CDR3: CASSMSHGAVQETQYF. CDR3 sequence (DNA): TGTGCCAGTAGTATGAGTCATGGGGCGGTGCAAGAGACCCAGTACTTC.

This chain uses TRBV9 with TRBJ2-3; 9 bases line up with TRBD2. This CDR3 is 16 amino acids long. In germline, CDR1 is SGDLS, CDR2 YYNGEE. V gave up 0 bases and J gave up 5 bases; unmatched junction bases: 7. CDR3: CASSVASGGPGDTQYF. CDR3 DNA: TGTGCCAGCAGCGTAGCAAGCGGGGGGCCGGGAGATACGCAGTATTTT.

The chain carries TRBV28 and TRBJ2-1; 9 positions agree with TRBD1. The CDR3 spans 17 residues. Germline CDR1 MDHEN, CDR2 SYDVKM. The V segment lost 3 bases and the J segment 0 bases; nucleotides outside the gene matches: 6. The DNA of the CDR3 is TGTGCCAGCAGTTTTCTCGGGACAGGGAGCTCCTACAATGAGCAGTTCTTC. Amino acids: CASSFLGTGSSYNEQFF.

The chain employs TRBV9 and TRBJ2-7; TRBD2 is a possible D gene (6 bases). V was pared by 0 bases and J by 6 bases, with 13 bases between. Germline V gives CDR1 SGDLS, CDR2 YYNGEE. The CDR3 spans 14 residues. The CDR3 is CASSVGGAGGEQYF. CDR3 nucleotide sequence: TGTGCCAGCAGCGTAGGTGGGGCCGGGGGCGAGCAGTACTTC.

This clone was recorded only once. The V gene is TRBV6-2 or TRBV6-3, the J gene TRBJ1-1; 7 positions match TRBD1. V lost 2 bases to trimming and J lost 0 bases; unmatched junction nucleotides: 9. The CDR3 has 17 residues. Germline CDR1 MNHEY, CDR2 SVGEGT. The CDR3 protein is CASSYRGLGSMNTEAFF. The CDR3 region has the DNA TGTGCCAGCAGTTACAGGGGGCTCGGTTCCATGAACACTGAAGCTTTCTTT.

The chain is built from TRBV5-5 and TRBJ1-1; D possibly corresponds to TRBD1 (6 bases). Germline CDR1 reads SGHKS; CDR2 reads YYEKEE (reference sequence). Trimming removed 3 bases at V and 2 bases at J, with 8 bases between. The CDR3 covers 13 residues. The CDR3 DNA is TGTGCCAGCAGCTCACAGGGTAACACTGAAGCTTTCTTT. Its protein product is CASSSQGNTEAFF.

The rearrangement uses TRBV19 and TRBJ2-1, with TRBD2 identical over 10 bases. The CDR3 runs to 17 residues. The trim removed 5 bases at V and 6 bases at J, leaving 13 bases unmatched. The germline CDR1 and CDR2 sequences are LNHDA and SQIVND (reference sequence). CDR3 DNA sequence: TGTGCCAGTAGTCGCGCTAGCGGGAGAGGGCGCATCAATGAGCAGTTCTTC. This codes for CASSRASGRGRINEQFF.

The genes are TRBV15 and TRBJ2-3; 12 bases fit TRBD2. CDR1 is LNHNV and CDR2 is YYDKDF in the germline V gene (reference sequence). The CDR3 extends over 17 amino acids. With 0 bases clipped from V and 5 bases from J, the junction kept 6 bases outside the gene matches. CDR3 in amino acids: CATSRDLPSGGEDTQYF. The CDR3 DNA is TGTGCCACCAGCAGAGATCTCCCTAGCGGGGGGGAAGATACGCAGTATTTT.

The rearrangement joins TRBV5-1 to TRBJ1-1; D might be TRBD1 (5 bases). V was trimmed by 1 base and J by 7 bases, leaving 14 bases between them. The CDR3 sequence is 14 residues long. CDR1 and CDR2 (germline): SGHRS, YFSETQ. The CDR3 DNA reads TGCGCCAGCAGCTTGAGCGGGGGAACGGGTGAAGCTTTCTTT. Translation: CASSLSGGTGEAFF. Variable domain in full (rest from reference TRBV5-1 and TRBJ1-1): KAGVTQTPRYLIKTRGQQVTLSCSPISGHRSVSWYQQTPGQGLQFLFEYFSETQRNKGNFPGRFSGRQFSNSRSEMNVSTLELGDSALYLCASSLSGGTGEAFFGQGTRLTVV.

The chain links TRBV18 to TRBJ2-7; 9 bases align to TRBD2. The CDR3 has 16 residues. Germline-derived CDR1 and CDR2 are KGHSH and LQKENI. V lost 3 bases and J lost 3; bases outside the gene matches: 9. Written as DNA, the CDR3 is TGTGCCAGCTCACCCCCCGGCGGGAGGGCCAACTACGAGCAGTACTTC. Residues: CASSPPGGRANYEQYF.

This clone has just one count. The chain employs TRBV3-1 (or the pseudogene TRBV3-2) and TRBJ1-6; no definite D call. This CDR3 region has 12 residues. V lost 0 bases and J lost 15, with 9 bases in between. Per germline, CDR1 LGHDT and CDR2 YNNKEL (reference sequence). The CDR3 DNA follows: TGTGCCAGCAGCCAAGAGTGGGAGTACCTCCACTTT. Its translation is CASSQEWEYLHF.

The rearrangement uses TRBV3-1 (or the pseudogene TRBV3-2) and TRBJ2-1; 10 bases agree with TRBD2. Unmatched junction bases numbered 8, after V lost 4 bases and J lost 5 bases. The CDR3 runs to 16 residues. The germline V gene has CDR1 LGHDT and CDR2 YNNKEL (reference sequence). The CDR3 protein is CASSPGVSGRNNEQFF. In nucleotides, the CDR3 is TGTGCCAGCAGCCCTGGAGTTAGCGGGAGGAACAATGAGCAGTTCTTC.

This chain uses TRBV6-5 with TRBJ2-7; weak D call: TRBD2 (5 bases). Germline-derived CDR1 and CDR2 are MNHEY and SVGAGI. The length of the CDR3 is 12 residues. Trimming left V 5 bases short and J 7 bases short, with 12 bases between. The CDR3 sequence is CASSPPRGEQYF. CDR3 bases: TGTGCCAGCAGTCCGCCCCGAGGGGAGCAGTACTTC.

This chain uses TRBV5-4 with TRBJ2-3, with TRBD2 matching over 9 bases. This CDR3 comprises 16 residues. Per the germline V gene, CDR1 is SGHNT and CDR2 is YYREEE (reference sequence). With 1 base clipped from V and 0 bases from J, the junction kept 3 bases outside the gene matches. The CDR3 reads CASSLMRGGSTDTQYF. DNA for the CDR3: TGTGCCAGCAGCTTGATGCGGGGGGGAAGCACAGATACGCAGTATTTT.

CDR3 sequence reads: CASSAWGADTDTQYF. For the CDR3, the DNA is TGTGCCAGCAGCGCTTGGGGCGCGGACACAGATACGCAGTATTTT. This chain connects TRBV7-3 to TRBJ2-3; tentative D call: TRBD1 (5 bases). The CDR3 consists of 15 residues. Germline CDR1 reads SGHTA; CDR2 reads FQGTGA. Deletions cut 5 bases from V and 2 bases from J, with 14 bases between.

The chain is built from TRBV5-6 and TRBJ2-7; D is unresolved. The V end lost 0 bases, the J end lost 0 bases, and 10 bases lay between the germline ends. CDR1 and CDR2 (germline): SGHDT, YYEEEE. This CDR3 spans 15 amino acids. The CDR3 DNA follows: TGTGCCAGCAGCTTGGGAACCTATGTCTCCTACGAGCAGTACTTC. It yields the protein CASSLGTYVSYEQYF. Drawing the rest from reference TRBV5-6 and TRBJ2-7, the complete variable domain is DAGVTQSPTHLIKTRGQQVTLRCSPKSGHDTVSWYQQALGQGPQFIFQYYEEEERQRGNFPDRFSGHQFPNYSSELNVNALLLGDSALYLCASSLGTYVSYEQYFGPGTRLTVT.

This clone appeared a single time. The chain links TRBV7-8 to TRBJ2-7, with 8 bases lining up with TRBD1. The CDR3 length is 14 residues. The trim removed 1 base at V and 3 bases at J, leaving 2 bases unmatched. From germline, CDR1 is SGHVS and CDR2 FQNEAQ. The chain's CDR3 is CASSLGTGIYEQYF. DNA of the CDR3: TGTGCCAGCAGCTTAGGGACAGGGATCTACGAGCAGTACTTC.